Following are 9 T cell receptor beta chains from one sample sequenced in a study of tumor T cells in aggressive B-cell lymphoma. Clones were read by immunoSEQ multiplex PCR, and TCRdb kept only the in-frame ones, dropping some. Counted here are about 11,000 clones, about 90% occurring once; the ten biggest clones make up more than 2.5%. Source material: tumor tissue. The receptor source for this set is an adult with diffuse large B cell lymphoma.

Written as DNA, the CDR3 is TGTGCCAGCAGCATTATGGCTAGATATACCGGGGAGCTGTTTTTT. It codes for CASSIMARYTGELFF. The gene calls are TRBV7-2 and TRBJ2-2; D remains unclear. Deletions cut 5 bases from V and 5 bases from J, with 15 bases between. The CDR3 has 15 residues. Germline V gives CDR1 SGHTA, CDR2 FQGNSA.

The V and J genes are TRBV2 and TRBJ2-7; 10 bases match TRBD2. The V and J ends lost 6 bases and 3 bases, in that order; junction bases with no gene match: 5. The CDR3 runs to 14 residues. Germline V lookup: CDR1 SNHLY, CDR2 FYNNEI. The CDR3 DNA is TGTGCCAGCAGGGGACGGACTAGCGGCTACGAGCAGTACTTC. This gives the protein CASRGRTSGYEQYF.

The chain employs TRBV5-4 and TRBJ2-7, with TRBD1 identical over 8 bases. V shed 4 bases and J 3 bases; nucleotides not matched to a gene: 9. Germline loops: CDR1 SGHNT, CDR2 YYREEE (reference sequence). This CDR3 comprises 15 residues. CDR3 sequence: CASSTGTGNFYEQYF. The CDR3 DNA follows: TGTGCCAGCAGCACGGGGACAGGAAACTTCTACGAGCAGTACTTC.

The gene calls are TRBV9 and TRBJ1-1; 7 bases fit TRBD1. The germline CDR1 and CDR2 sequences are SGDLS and YYNGEE. This CDR3 is built from 14 residues. Trimming cost V 2 bases and J 10 bases; bases outside gene matches: 11. CDR3 loop: CASSVEGASLLAFF. The CDR3 DNA reads as TGTGCCAGCAGCGTGGAGGGGGCTAGCTTACTAGCTTTCTTT.

V gene TRBV9 combines with J gene TRBJ2-1; D unclear. CDR1 and CDR2 (germline): SGDLS, YYNGEE. V lost 0 bases to trimming and J lost 6 bases, with 10 bases between them. The CDR3 length is 14 residues. The CDR3 here is CASSVVGASNEQFF. The CDR3 DNA sequence: TGTGCCAGCAGCGTAGTTGGAGCGAGCAATGAGCAGTTCTTC. The variable domain in full, completed from reference TRBV9 and TRBJ2-1, reads DSGVTQTPKHLITATGQRVTLRCSPRSGDLSVYWYQQSLDQGLQFLIQYYNGEERAKGNILERFSAQQFPDLHSELNLSSLELGDSALYFCASSVVGASNEQFFGPGTRLTVL.

The chain has TRBV29-1 and TRBJ2-1, with TRBD1 as a possible D gene (5 bases). The CDR3 contains 14 residues. The germline gives CDR1 SQVTM, CDR2 ANQGSEA. Trimming stripped 3 bases from V and 6 bases from J, with 15 bases between. Here the CDR3 DNA reads TGCAGCGTTGATGGGTTTGTGGGGCCCAATGAGCAGTTCTTC. Protein product: CSVDGFVGPNEQFF.

This sequence joins TRBV2 and TRBJ1-1; weak D call: TRBD1 (5 bases). The CDR3 consists of 13 residues. Between the trimmed V and J ends, which lost 6 bases and 1 base, there was a span of 9 bases. Looked up from germline, CDR1 is SNHLY and CDR2 is FYNNEI. This chain's CDR3 is CASSLQANTEAFF. CDR3 nucleotide sequence: TGTGCCAGCAGCCTACAGGCGAACACTGAAGCTTTCTTT.

This sequence joins TRBV6-6 and TRBJ2-7; the D is unclear. Germline V lookup: CDR1 MNHNY, CDR2 SVGAGI (reference sequence). CDR3 length: 14 residues. V dropped 2 bases and J dropped 2 bases, with 10 bases sitting between them. DNA of the CDR3: TGTGCCAGCAGTTACGGTCAGATAACCTACGAGCAGTACTTC. This encodes CASSYGQITYEQYF.

V gene TRBV25-1 combines with J gene TRBJ1-1; TRBD1 aligns across 7 bases. V dropped 8 bases and J dropped 7; count of bases not matched to a gene: 4. The CDR3 covers 11 residues. The germline V gene encodes CDR1 MGHDK and CDR2 SYGVNS. This chain's CDR3 is CASVQGSEAFF. The CDR3 nucleotides read TGTGCCAGCGTACAGGGGAGTGAAGCTTTCTTT.